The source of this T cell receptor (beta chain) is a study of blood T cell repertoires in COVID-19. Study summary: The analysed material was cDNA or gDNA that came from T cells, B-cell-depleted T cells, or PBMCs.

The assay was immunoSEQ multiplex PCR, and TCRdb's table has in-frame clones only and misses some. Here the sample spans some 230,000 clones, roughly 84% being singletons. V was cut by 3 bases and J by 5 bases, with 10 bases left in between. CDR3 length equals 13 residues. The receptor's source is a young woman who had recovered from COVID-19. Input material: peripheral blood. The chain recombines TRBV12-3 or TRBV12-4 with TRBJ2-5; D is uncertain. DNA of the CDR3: TGTGCCAGCAGTTTCCGCCTAGTGGAGACCCAGTACTTC. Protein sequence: CASSFRLVETQYF.